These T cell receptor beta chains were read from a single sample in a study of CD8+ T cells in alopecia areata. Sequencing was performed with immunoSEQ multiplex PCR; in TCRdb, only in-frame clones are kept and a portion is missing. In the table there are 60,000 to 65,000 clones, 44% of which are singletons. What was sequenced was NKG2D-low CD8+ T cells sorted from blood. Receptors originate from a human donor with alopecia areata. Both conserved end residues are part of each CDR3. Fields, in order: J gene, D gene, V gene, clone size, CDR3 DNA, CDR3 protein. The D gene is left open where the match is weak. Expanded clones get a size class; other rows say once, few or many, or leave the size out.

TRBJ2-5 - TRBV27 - TGTGCCAGCAGATTGAGGAGGGGGCGAAGGGTGTATTGGGTGGAGACCCAGTACTTC CASRLRRGRRVYWVETQYF
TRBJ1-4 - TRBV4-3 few TGCGCCAGCAGCCAAGATCGGACTCGAAATGAAAAACTGTTTTTT CASSQDRTRNEKLFF
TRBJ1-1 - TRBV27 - TGTGCCAGCTACGAAAACACTGAAGCTTTCTTT CASYENTEAFF
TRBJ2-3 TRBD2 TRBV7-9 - TGTGCCAGCAGCCTGACTAGCGGGAGGGACACAGATACGCAGTATTTT CASSLTSGRDTDTQYF
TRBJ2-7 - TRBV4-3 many TGCGCCAGCAGCCAAGGGACAGCCGCCTCCTACGAGCAGTACTTC CASSQGTAASYEQYF
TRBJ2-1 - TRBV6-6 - TGTGCCAGCAGCCCAACTTTAGGTGAGCAGTTCTTC CASSPTLGEQFF
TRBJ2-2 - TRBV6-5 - TGTGCCAGCAGTTTTGAGTGGATAACCGGGGAGCTGTTTTTT CASSFEWITGELFF
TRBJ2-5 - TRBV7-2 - TGTGCCAGCAGCTCGGGAGAGACCCAGTACTTC CASSSGETQYF
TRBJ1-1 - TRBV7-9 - TGTGCCAGCAGAGGAGAGGGGGTGGACACTGAAGCTTTCTTT CASRGEGVDTEAFF
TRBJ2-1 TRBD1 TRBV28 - TGTGCCAGCAGCTACGCCCGGACAGGGGGGTACAATGAGCAGTTCTTC CASSYARTGGYNEQFF
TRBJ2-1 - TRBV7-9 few TGTGCCAGCTCACCCCCGGGGGCCTCCGGTGAGCAGTTCTTC CASSPPGASGEQFF
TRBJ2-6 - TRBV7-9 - TGTGCCAGCAGCTTAGATTTCACTCAAGTGGACGGGGCCAACGTCCTGACTTTC CASSLDFTQVDGANVLTF
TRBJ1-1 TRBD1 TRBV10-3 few TGTGCCATCAGAGGGCAGGGGGCTCCAGAAGCTTTCTTT CAIRGQGAPEAFF
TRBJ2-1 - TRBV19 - TGTGCCAGCCGCGGTGGGCTTGGGAATGAGCAGTTCTTC CASRGGLGNEQFF
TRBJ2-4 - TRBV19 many TGTGCCAGTAGTGGCCCAAAAGGAATGGACATTCAGTACTTC CASSGPKGMDIQYF
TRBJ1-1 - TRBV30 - TGTGCCTGGAATATCAGGGCCCACACTGAAGCTTTCTTT CAWNIRAHTEAFF
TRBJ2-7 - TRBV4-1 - TGCGCCAGCAGCACCCGGATCCGAGGCGAGCAGTACTTC CASSTRIRGEQYF
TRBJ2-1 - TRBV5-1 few TGCGCCAGCAGCTTTACGAGACCACACAATGAGCAGTTCTTC CASSFTRPHNEQFF
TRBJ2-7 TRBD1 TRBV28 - TGTGCCAGCAGTTCGGACAGGGAGCTGTACGAGCAGTACTTC CASSSDRELYEQYF
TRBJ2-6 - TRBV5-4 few TGTGCCAGCAGCTTGGAAGGGAGTGGCACTGGGGCCAACGTCCTGACTTTC CASSLEGSGTGANVLTF
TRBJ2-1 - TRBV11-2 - TGTGCCAGCAGCTTAGGGGACTGGATCTCCTACAATGAGCAGTTCTTC CASSLGDWISYNEQFF
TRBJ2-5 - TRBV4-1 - TGCGCCAGCAGCCAAGGGAAGACCCAGTACTTC CASSQGKTQYF
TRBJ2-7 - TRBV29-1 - TGCAGCGTTGAATCAGACCGAGGGGACCCCTCCTACGAGCAGTACTTC CSVESDRGDPSYEQYF
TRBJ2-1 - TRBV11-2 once TGTGCCAGCAGCTTATCACAGGGCTGGGACAATGAGCAGTTCTTC CASSLSQGWDNEQFF
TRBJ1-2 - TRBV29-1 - TGCAGCGTTGGAGCGGATAACTATGGCTACACCTTC CSVGADNYGYTF
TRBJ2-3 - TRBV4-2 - TGTGCCAGCAGCCAAGATACGGATCGCACAGATACGCAGTATTTT CASSQDTDRTDTQYF
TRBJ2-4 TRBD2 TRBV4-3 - TGCGCCAGCAGCCAGGGTCGACTAGCGGGAGGGCCCGGGGCCAAAAACATTCAGTACTTC CASSQGRLAGGPGAKNIQYF
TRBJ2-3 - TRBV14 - TGTGCCAGCAGCCAATTTAAGTCAGATACGCAGTATTTT CASSQFKSDTQYF
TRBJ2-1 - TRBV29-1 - TGCAGCGTTGAAGATCTAGGGCCACGCTCCTACAATGAGCAGTTCTTC CSVEDLGPRSYNEQFF